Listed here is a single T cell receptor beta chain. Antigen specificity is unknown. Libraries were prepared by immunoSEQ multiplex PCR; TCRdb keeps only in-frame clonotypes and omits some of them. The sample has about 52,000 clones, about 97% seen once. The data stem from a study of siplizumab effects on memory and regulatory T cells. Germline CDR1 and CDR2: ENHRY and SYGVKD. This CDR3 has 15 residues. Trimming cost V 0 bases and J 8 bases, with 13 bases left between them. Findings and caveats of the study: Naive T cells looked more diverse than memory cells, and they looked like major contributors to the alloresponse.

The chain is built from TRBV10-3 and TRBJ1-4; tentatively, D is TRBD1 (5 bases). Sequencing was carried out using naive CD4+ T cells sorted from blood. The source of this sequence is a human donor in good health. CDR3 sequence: CAISESSGRGEKLFF. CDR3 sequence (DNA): TGTGCCATCAGTGAGTCGAGCGGGAGGGGAGAAAAACTGTTTTTT.